A selection of T cell receptor beta chains follows, all from one sample in a study of OX40 agonist ivuxolimab in advanced cancers. The table came from immunoSEQ multiplex PCR; TCRdb's copy has only in-frame clones and leaves some out. The sample carries about 86,000 clones, roughly 85% recorded once. Sample: CD4+ or CD8+ T cells sorted from blood, taken in a trial of the OX40 agonist ivuxolimab. The origin of the receptors is an adult with an advanced solid tumor such as melanoma, head and neck, liver or kidney cancer. Each CDR3 is given with its conserved first and last residue. Fields, in order: clone size, D gene, J gene, CDR3 length, V gene, CDR3 DNA, CDR3 protein. D genes are given only for firm matches. Size tells how often a clone was seen (once, few, many) or the class of an expanded clone, and some rows leave it out.

size: .; D: .; J: TRBJ2-1; length: 12; V: TRBV10-3; DNA: TGTGCCATCAGTGTCTCGGGTGATGAGCAGTTCTTC; CDR3: CAISVSGDEQFF
size: .; D: TRBD1; J: TRBJ1-1; length: 15; V: TRBV5-1; DNA: TGCGCCAGCAGCTCAAGGACAGGGACGAACACTGAAGCTTTCTTT; CDR3: CASSSRTGTNTEAFF
size: .; D: TRBD1; J: TRBJ1-2; length: 17; V: TRBV2; DNA: TGTGCCAGCAGTGGAGGGCTCGGAGGGGGCTCCCCCTATGGCTACACCTTC; CDR3: CASSGGLGGGSPYGYTF
size: once; D: .; J: TRBJ2-7; length: 13; V: TRBV7-3; DNA: TGTGCCAGCAGCAAACAAGGGGAGGACGAGCAGTACTTC; CDR3: CASSKQGEDEQYF
size: .; D: .; J: TRBJ2-2; length: 13; V: TRBV5-4; DNA: TGTGCCGGGGGTCAGCGGAACACCGGGGAGCTGTTTTTT; CDR3: CAGGQRNTGELFF
size: .; D: .; J: TRBJ2-2; length: 19; V: TRBV6-7; DNA: TGTGCCAGCAGTTACTCGAGATTCCTGGGGGCGTGGGGCACCGGGGAGCTGTTTTTT; CDR3: CASSYSRFLGAWGTGELFF
size: few; D: .; J: TRBJ1-1; length: 15; V: TRBV11-2; DNA: TGTGCCAGCAGCTTAGCCTTGACAGGGAACACTGAAGCTTTCTTT; CDR3: CASSLALTGNTEAFF
size: .; D: .; J: TRBJ1-2; length: 14; V: TRBV27; DNA: TGTGCCAGCAGTTATAAGGGAGACGACTATGGCTACACCTTC; CDR3: CASSYKGDDYGYTF
size: .; D: TRBD1; J: TRBJ1-1; length: 14; V: TRBV19; DNA: TGTGCCAGCACCCCGGGACAGGGGAACACTGAAGCTTTCTTT; CDR3: CASTPGQGNTEAFF
size: .; D: TRBD1; J: TRBJ2-1; length: 15; V: TRBV19; DNA: TGTGCCAGTAGTATAGGCAGGACAGGGTCCAATGAGCAGTTCTTC; CDR3: CASSIGRTGSNEQFF
size: once; D: .; J: TRBJ2-7; length: 15; V: TRBV6-1; DNA: TGTGCCAGCAGTGAAGTGGCCAGGCTCTTAGGCGAGCAGTACTTC; CDR3: CASSEVARLLGEQYF
size: .; D: TRBD2; J: TRBJ2-3; length: 16; V: TRBV18; DNA: TGTGCCAGCTCACCTTGGACTAGCGGGAGCACAGATACGCAGTATTTT; CDR3: CASSPWTSGSTDTQYF
size: .; D: .; J: TRBJ2-7; length: 14; V: TRBV25-1; DNA: TGTGCCAGCAGTGGGTCGAGGGGGAACTACGAGCAGTACTTC; CDR3: CASSGSRGNYEQYF
size: .; D: TRBD1; J: TRBJ1-1; length: 16; V: TRBV7-2; DNA: TGTGCCAGCAGTCTCACAGGGGGCGGTGTGAACACTGAAGCTTTCTTT; CDR3: CASSLTGGGVNTEAFF
size: .; D: TRBD2; J: TRBJ2-1; length: 15; V: TRBV7-3; DNA: TGTGCCAGCAGCTTAGGACTAGCGGGGCGGATTGAGCAGTTCTTC; CDR3: CASSLGLAGRIEQFF
size: once; D: .; J: TRBJ1-2; length: 12; V: TRBV15; DNA: TGTGCCACCAGCAGAGATCAGGGTCGGTTTCACTTC; CDR3: CATSRDQGRFHF
size: once; D: .; J: TRBJ2-7; length: 14; V: TRBV6-1; DNA: TGTGCCAGCAGTGGAGGGGTAGCGGCGGGCGAGCAGTACTTC; CDR3: CASSGGVAAGEQYF
size: .; D: TRBD1; J: TRBJ2-3; length: 16; V: TRBV5-1; DNA: TGCGCCAGCAGCTACAGGGGGACTCCCAGCACAGATACGCAGTATTTT; CDR3: CASSYRGTPSTDTQYF
size: .; D: .; J: TRBJ2-3; length: 13; V: TRBV9; DNA: TGTGCCAGCAGCGCCCCAGGGACAGATACGCAGTATTTT; CDR3: CASSAPGTDTQYF
size: .; D: .; J: TRBJ1-1; length: 14; V: TRBV11-2; DNA: TGTGCCAGCAGCCCCCAAGGCTTGAACACTGAAGCTTTCTTT; CDR3: CASSPQGLNTEAFF